The next 17 T cell receptor beta chains were all read from a single sample in a study of metastatic and nonmetastatic thyroid tumors. From the PCR reads, TCRdb re-called clones with MiXCR. The sample carries some 18,000 clones, about 34% recorded once. Treatment of any kind had been given to no patient before thyroid surgery. Sequencing input: tumor tissue. The receptors were gathered from a male donor with papillary thyroid cancer or a benign thyroid nodule (not recorded which). Some clones in this sample may be carry-over from other donors' samples.

This clone is medium-sized within its sample. CDR3 DNA sequence: TGTGCCAGCAGTTTCGGCTCGACTGAAGCTTTCTTT. It encodes CASSFGSTEAFF. The rearrangement uses TRBV12-3 or TRBV12-4 and TRBJ1-1; no firm D call. The V end was cut by 3 bases, the J end by 5 bases, with 7 bases between. The CDR3 loop spans 12 amino acids.

Comment on this clone: Compared with germline, one end of the junction differs, possibly owing to a read error. V gene TRBV20-1 combines with J gene TRBJ2-1, with TRBD2 matching 7 bases. The CDR3 has 15 residues. The germline CDR1 and CDR2 sequences are DFQATT and SNEGSKA (reference sequence). CDR3 sequence reads: CSARGLSGVPHEHFF. Here the CDR3 DNA reads TGCAGTGCTAGGGGACTATCGGGAGTCCCCCATGAGCATTTCTTC.

This clone has a handful of counts. V usage is TRBV6-2 or TRBV6-3 and J usage is TRBJ1-5; tentatively, D is TRBD1 (6 bases). This CDR3 comprises 17 residues. The germline gives CDR1 MNHEY, CDR2 SVGEGT. The ends were cut back, 6 bases at V and 4 bases at J, with 22 bases in the middle. CDR3: CASRTLGGPQTNQPQHF. CDR3 nucleotides: TGTGCCAGCAGAACTTTGGGGGGGCCGCAGACGAATCAGCCCCAGCATTTT.

The chain has TRBV20-1 and TRBJ2-2, with 10 nucleotides matching TRBD1. CDR1 is DFQATT, CDR2 SNEGSKA, per germline (reference sequence). V dropped 1 base and J dropped 4; count of bases not matched to a gene: 0. This CDR3 region has 14 residues. The CDR3 spells CSARGTGGTGELFF. Written as DNA, the CDR3 is TGCAGTGCTAGAGGGACAGGGGGCACCGGGGAGCTGTTTTTT.

This clone occurred a few times. This may be a read error, as it is one base from a much larger clone. DNA for the CDR3: TGTGCCAGCATCTTAGGGGGGAGCGGGGGAAACATTCAGTACTTC. It encodes CASILGGSGGNIQYF. The chain recombines TRBV7-6 with TRBJ2-4; 8 nucleotides agree with TRBD2. Germline V gives CDR1 SGHVS, CDR2 FNYEAQ. The CDR3 runs 15 residues. Full variable domain (missing parts from reference TRBV7-6 and TRBJ2-4): GAGVSQSPRYKVTKRGQDVALRCDPISGHVSLYWYRQALGQGPEFLTYFNYEAQQDKSGLPNDRFSAERPEGSISTLTIQRTEQRDSAMYRCASILGGSGGNIQYFGAGTRLSVL.

In its sample, this clone is medium-sized. This sequence joins TRBV28 and TRBJ2-1, with TRBD2 matching 8 bases. The CDR3 totals 12 residues. Germline trimming cut 3 bases from V and 10 bases from J; bases unmatched to any gene: 2. Germline CDR1 is MDHEN and CDR2 is SYDVKM. CDR3 in DNA: TGTGCCAGCAGTTTCAGCGGGAGAGAGCAGTTCTTC. This translates into CASSFSGREQFF. Variable domain in full (rest from reference TRBV28 and TRBJ2-1): DVKVTQSSRYLVKRTGEKVFLECVQDMDHENMFWYRQDPGLGLRLIYFSYDVKMKEKGDIPEGYSVSREKKERFSLILESASTNQTSMYLCASSFSGREQFFGPGTRLTVL.

A word on this clone: One end of the junction is discordant with germline, which a read error may explain. V usage is TRBV6-1 and J usage is TRBJ2-6; D possibly matches TRBD1 or TRBD2 (5 bases each). CDR3 length: 17 residues. The germline V gene has CDR1 MNHNS and CDR2 SASEGT. The CDR3 nucleotides are TGTGCCAGCACCCAACGGAACGGGACCTCTGGGGCAAACGTCCTGACTTTC. Residues: CASTQRNGTSGANVLTF.

Many counts were recorded for this clone. V and J are TRBV30 and TRBJ1-3; no definite D call. The CDR3 runs to 13 residues. The V end lost 1 base, the J end lost 0 bases, and 4 bases lay between the germline ends. Germline-derived CDR1 and CDR2 are GTSNPN and SVGIG (reference sequence). The CDR3 sequence: CAWSGDSGNTIYF. The CDR3 region has the DNA TGTGCCTGGAGTGGAGACTCTGGAAACACCATATATTTT. Together with reference TRBV30 and TRBJ1-3, the CDR3 gives the full variable domain: SQTIHQWPATLVQPVGSPLSLECTVEGTSNPNLYWYRQAAGRGLQLLFYSVGIGQISSEVPQNLSASRPQDRQFILSSKKLLLSDSGFYLCAWSGDSGNTIYFGEGSWLTVV.

By sample fraction, this clone is medium-sized. The CDR3 loop is CASSYGALAGLAKNIQYF. CDR3 nucleotide sequence: TGTGCCAGCAGTTACGGGGCACTAGCGGGACTAGCCAAAAACATTCAGTACTTC. This chain joins TRBV6-8 and TRBJ2-4; 10 bases line up with TRBD2. V shed 2 bases and J 0 bases; nucleotides not matched to a gene: 7. Germline loops: CDR1 MNHGY, CDR2 SAAAGT. This CDR3 contains 18 residues.

The genes are TRBV5-1 and TRBJ2-7; weak D call: TRBD1 (6 bases). Looked up from germline, CDR1 is SGHRS and CDR2 is YFSETQ. Trimming took off 0 bases at V and 2 bases at J, with 12 bases between the two ends. The CDR3 totals 15 residues. The CDR3, as DNA: TGCGCCAGCAGCTTGGTACAGGGTCACCCCTACGAGCAGTACTTC. It translates to CASSLVQGHPYEQYF.

The CDR3 reads CASIPDSPLGNQPQHF. The CDR3 nucleotides read TGTGCCAGCATCCCCGACAGTCCCCTGGGCAATCAGCCCCAGCATTTT. J is TRBJ1-5 and V is TRBV6-1, with D tentatively TRBD1 (5 bases). Trimming cost V 7 bases and J 2 bases, with 18 bases left between them. Germline V gives CDR1 MNHNS, CDR2 SASEGT. The CDR3 is 16 residues long.

CDR3: CASSSGTGPYEQYF. The CDR3 bases are TGTGCCAGCAGTAGCGGGACAGGGCCCTACGAGCAGTACTTC. The J gene is TRBJ2-7, the V gene TRBV12-3 or TRBV12-4; 9 bases map to TRBD1. This CDR3 spans 14 amino acids. The trim removed 5 bases at V and 2 bases at J, leaving 4 bases unmatched.

The chain carries TRBV18 and TRBJ2-3, with 8 bases matching TRBD1. Germline CDR1 is KGHSH and CDR2 is LQKENI. This CDR3 comprises 14 residues. Trimming at V came to 3 bases and at J to 3 bases, leaving 2 bases not matched to a gene. The CDR3 DNA reads as TGTGCCAGCTCACCGGGACAGGCAACAGATACGCAGTATTTT. This codes for CASSPGQATDTQYF. Looking up the rest from reference TRBV18 and TRBJ2-3 gives the full variable domain: NAGVMQNPRHLVRRRGQEARLRCSPMKGHSHVYWYRQLPEEGLKFMVYLQKENIIDESGMPKERFSAEFPKEGPSILRIQQVVRGDSAAYFCASSPGQATDTQYFGPGTRLTVL.

In this sample, this clone turned up once. The chain carries TRBV11-3 and TRBJ2-3; the D is unclear. Germline V gene sequence: CDR1 SGHNT, CDR2 YENEEA. V lost 3 bases, J lost 9 bases, and 13 bases lay in between. This CDR3 has 13 amino acids. The CDR3 sequence: CASSFSRGGTQYF. As DNA, the CDR3 is TGTGCCAGCAGCTTTAGCCGTGGTGGAACGCAGTATTTT.

Details on this clone: Mismatch with germline at one junction end may stem from a read error. V usage is TRBV6-1 and J usage is TRBJ2-2; tentatively, D is TRBD1 (6 bases). In germline, CDR1 is MNHNS, CDR2 SASEGT. The CDR3 has 14 amino acids. DNA of the CDR3: TGTGCCATCAGTGAAACCGCGGACAGTTTGGAGCTGTTTTTT. It yields the protein CAISETADSLELFF.

The chain employs TRBV3-1 and TRBJ1-1, with 8 bases identical to TRBD1. This CDR3 spans 14 amino acids. V trimming: 6 bases; J trimming: 4 bases; junction bases outside the gene matches: 7. Germline V gene lookup returns CDR1 LGHDT and CDR2 YNNKEL (reference sequence). The CDR3 DNA reads as TGTGCCAGCAGTCCGCAAGACAGGGGCACTGAAGCTTTCTTT. Translation gives CASSPQDRGTEAFF.

A note on this clone: The junction shows a germline mismatch at one end, possibly a read error. The V gene is TRBV20-1, the J gene TRBJ1-1; no clear D gene. Germline V CDR1 and CDR2: DFQATT, SNEGSKA (reference sequence). This CDR3 is 12 amino acids long. CDR3 DNA sequence: TGCAGTGCTCCCCTGAGAGGGAATGAAGCTTTATTT. Protein sequence: CSAPLRGNEALF.